The TCR beta chain described here comes from a study of T cell changes during pregnancy in multiple sclerosis. Profiled with immunoSEQ multiplex PCR; TCRdb holds only in-frame clones, not every one. The data hold about 75,000 clones, with more than 80% observed a single time. Germline V gives CDR1 SGHVS, CDR2 FNYEAQ. The CDR3 runs 18 residues. Trimming took 4 bases from V and 6 from J; bases not matched to a gene: 12. The rearrangement joins TRBV7-6 to TRBJ2-3; 14 positions agree with TRBD2. This clonotype was sampled from a female donor in good health, enrolled as a control in a pregnancy study. Specimen: peripheral blood, collected in the first trimester of pregnancy. The CDR3 protein is CASSSITLTSGGADTQYF. DNA for the CDR3: TGTGCCAGCAGCTCCATAACCCTGACTAGCGGGGGGGCCGATACGCAGTATTTT.